This T cell receptor (beta chain) was observed in a study of technical replicates of blood from a handful of donors. Sequenced by immunoSEQ multiplex PCR; TCRdb stores in-frame clones only, minus some. The table includes 55,000 to 75,000 clones, approximately 96% detected once. V was clipped by 4 bases and J by 8 bases; unmatched bases: 8. There are 13 residues in the CDR3. Germline CDR1 and CDR2: SGHTS and YDEGEE. This TCR derives from a human donor in good health. The chain employs TRBV5-8 and TRBJ1-1; TRBD1 matches 7 bases. The sample comprised T cells isolated from PBMCs. The CDR3 reads CASSGRTGKEAFF. CDR3 bases: TGTGCCAGCAGCGGCAGGACAGGAAAAGAAGCTTTCTTT.